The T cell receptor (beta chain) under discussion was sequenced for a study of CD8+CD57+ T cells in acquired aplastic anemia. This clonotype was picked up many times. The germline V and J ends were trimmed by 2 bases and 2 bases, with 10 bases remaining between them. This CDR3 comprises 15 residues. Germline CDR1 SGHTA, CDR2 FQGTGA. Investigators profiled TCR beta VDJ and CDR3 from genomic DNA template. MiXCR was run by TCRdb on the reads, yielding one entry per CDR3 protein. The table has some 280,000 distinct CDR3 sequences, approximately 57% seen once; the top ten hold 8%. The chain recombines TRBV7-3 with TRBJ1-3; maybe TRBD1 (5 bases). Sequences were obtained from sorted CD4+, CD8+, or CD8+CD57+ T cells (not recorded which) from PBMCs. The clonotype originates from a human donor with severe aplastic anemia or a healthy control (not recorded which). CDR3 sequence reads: CASSLSGGAGNTIYF. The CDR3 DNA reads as TGTGCCAGCAGCTTATCCGGGGGGGCTGGAAACACCATATATTTT.